Each of the 30 T cell receptor beta chains below was sequenced from the same sample in a study of blood T cell repertoires in COVID-19. Sequencing was performed with immunoSEQ multiplex PCR; in TCRdb, only in-frame clones are kept and a portion is missing. The sample has some 240,000 clones, roughly 83% seen once. Sequenced material: peripheral blood. The receptors come from a woman of 80 years or more with acute or convalescent COVID-19.

V is TRBV18 and J is TRBJ2-5; maybe TRBD2 (7 bases). Germline loops: CDR1 KGHSH, CDR2 LQKENI. Deletions cut 3 bases from V and 5 bases from J, with 19 bases between. CDR3 length: 16 residues. The CDR3 nucleotides read TGTGCCAGCTCACCGCAAGGGGGGGGCGAAGCCGAGACCCAGTACTTC. Protein product: CASSPQGGGEAETQYF. Full variable domain (missing parts from reference TRBV18 and TRBJ2-5): NAGVMQNPRHLVRRRGQEARLRCSPMKGHSHVYWYRQLPEEGLKFMVYLQKENIIDESGMPKERFSAEFPKEGPSILRIQQVVRGDSAAYFCASSPQGGGEAETQYFGPGTRLLVL.

This chain uses TRBV28 with TRBJ1-2; D is possibly TRBD1 (5 bases). The CDR3 runs 12 residues. Per germline, CDR1 MDHEN and CDR2 SYDVKM. With 5 bases removed from V and 7 bases from J, the gap between germline ends came to 11 bases. The CDR3 reads CASSPPTVGYTF. CDR3 nucleotides: TGTGCCAGCAGTCCGCCGACAGTTGGCTACACCTTC.

The V and J genes are TRBV2 and TRBJ2-3; no reliable D call. The CDR3 length is 16 residues. Germline V CDR1 and CDR2: SNHLY, FYNNEI. V gave up 4 bases and J gave up 1 base, with 15 bases separating them. The CDR3 region is CASSGSPRRGTDTQYF. In DNA, the CDR3 is TGTGCCAGCAGTGGAAGCCCGCGGAGAGGCACAGATACGCAGTATTTT.

This chain links TRBV5-1 with TRBJ1-2, with D unresolved. Between the trimmed V and J ends, which lost 4 bases and 0 bases, there was a span of 7 bases. In germline, CDR1 is SGHRS, CDR2 YFSETQ. The CDR3 has 13 residues. The CDR3 sequence: CASSPEANYGYTF. The CDR3 DNA reads as TGCGCCAGCAGCCCCGAGGCTAACTATGGCTACACCTTC.

The J gene is TRBJ1-2, the V gene TRBV5-5; unclear D gene. The CDR3 runs to 14 residues. The V and J ends lost 0 bases and 8 bases respectively, with 14 bases between them. Per germline, CDR1 SGHKS and CDR2 YYEKEE (reference sequence). The CDR3 spells CASSLATGLGGYTF. CDR3 nucleotides: TGTGCCAGCAGCTTGGCAACTGGGTTGGGCGGCTACACCTTC.

This chain uses TRBV27 with TRBJ1-4, with 10 bases fitting TRBD1. The CDR3 totals 14 residues. Germline assignment: CDR1 MNHEY and CDR2 SMNVEV (reference sequence). The V segment lost 5 bases and the J segment 8 bases; nucleotides outside the gene matches: 5. The CDR3 spells CASSPPGQGEKLFF. The DNA of the CDR3 is TGTGCCAGCAGTCCTCCGGGACAGGGGGAAAAACTGTTTTTT.

The DNA of the CDR3 is TGCGCCAGCAGCCAAGAGCCCCAGACAGGAAATAACTATGGCTACACCTTC. This encodes CASSQEPQTGNNYGYTF. This chain connects TRBV4-1 to TRBJ1-2, with a tentative D call TRBD1 (6 bases). The CDR3 is 17 amino acids. CDR1 and CDR2 from the germline V gene are MGHRA and YSYEKL. Trimming cost V 0 bases and J 1 base, with 15 bases left between them.

The V call is TRBV24-1, the J call TRBJ1-2; tentative D call: TRBD1 (5 bases). CDR3 size: 15 residues. Per the germline V gene, CDR1 is KGHDR and CDR2 is SFDVKD. V lost 3 bases and J 5 bases, leaving 15 bases between the germline ends. The CDR3, as DNA: TGTGCCACCAGTGATACCCGGGGGGTCCCATATGGCTACACCTTC. It specifies CATSDTRGVPYGYTF.

The gene calls are TRBV29-1 and TRBJ2-7, with D perhaps TRBD1 (6 bases). Germline CDR1 and CDR2: SQVTM and ANQGSEA. The CDR3 extends over 13 amino acids. Trimming stripped 6 bases from V and 2 bases from J, with 14 bases between. This CDR3 reads CSVARDNTYEQYF. CDR3 DNA: TGCAGCGTGGCCCGGGACAATACCTACGAGCAGTACTTC.

This clone was observed a handful of times. The V and J genes are TRBV7-2 and TRBJ2-3; 9 bases are shared with TRBD2. Germline lookup yields CDR1 SGHTA and CDR2 FQGNSA. V lost 5 bases and J lost 1; bases outside the gene matches: 4. CDR3 length: 15 residues. The CDR3 loop reads CASSASGGRTDTQYF. The DNA for the CDR3 is TGTGCCAGCAGCGCAAGCGGGGGGCGCACAGATACGCAGTATTTT.

The chain couples TRBV29-1 to TRBJ1-1, with 7 bases fitting TRBD1. Germline-derived CDR1 and CDR2 are SQVTM and ANQGSEA. The CDR3 is made up of 15 amino acids. With 5 bases clipped from V and 0 bases from J, the junction kept 9 bases outside the gene matches. The CDR3 DNA reads TGCAGCGTTTCCCCGACAGGGAGTATGAACACTGAAGCTTTCTTT. This gives the protein CSVSPTGSMNTEAFF.

The genes are TRBV28 and TRBJ1-4; D not resolved. V shed 2 bases and J shed 0 bases, with 10 bases lying between them. This CDR3 is built from 16 residues. From germline, CDR1 is MDHEN and CDR2 SYDVKM. The CDR3 bases are TGTGCCAGCAGTTTACCCGGGATTACAACTAATGAAAAACTGTTTTTT. This encodes CASSLPGITTNEKLFF. Combining the CDR3 with reference TRBV28 and TRBJ1-4 gives the whole variable domain DVKVTQSSRYLVKRTGEKVFLECVQDMDHENMFWYRQDPGLGLRLIYFSYDVKMKEKGDIPEGYSVSREKKERFSLILESASTNQTSMYLCASSLPGITTNEKLFFGSGTQLSVL.

This clone was counted only a few times. This chain joins TRBV19 and TRBJ2-7, with 10 bases fitting TRBD1. Losses at the gene ends were 10 bases for V and 6 bases for J; bases not matched to a gene: 6. This CDR3 region has 12 residues. CDR1 LNHDA and CDR2 SQIVND come from the germline V gene (reference sequence). This CDR3 reads CATRDRGTEQYF. CDR3 coding DNA: TGTGCCACCCGGGACAGGGGAACCGAGCAGTACTTC.

This chain connects TRBV4-1 to TRBJ2-5; D ambiguous. The CDR3 runs 13 residues. The germline V gene encodes CDR1 MGHRA and CDR2 YSYEKL. The V and J ends lost 4 bases and 5 bases respectively, with 11 bases between them. CDR3 amino acids: CASSRAPLETQYF. DNA for the CDR3: TGCGCCAGCAGCCGGGCCCCTTTGGAGACCCAGTACTTC.

This chain connects TRBV19 to TRBJ2-7; TRBD1 aligns across 12 bases. Germline V gives CDR1 LNHDA, CDR2 SQIVND (reference sequence). The length of the CDR3 is 13 residues. V trimming: 5 bases; J trimming: 5 bases; junction bases outside the gene matches: 1. The CDR3 here is CASSGTGGNEQYF. CDR3 nucleotides: TGTGCCAGTAGTGGGACAGGGGGCAACGAGCAGTACTTC.

CDR3 DNA: TGCGCCAGCAGCTTGGCCCTTGGGACAGGGGACACTGAAGCTTTCTTT. Amino acid sequence: CASSLALGTGDTEAFF. The genes are TRBV5-1 and TRBJ1-1, with 10 bases that match TRBD1. Germline V CDR1 and CDR2: SGHRS, YFSETQ. CDR3 length equals 16 residues. V was clipped by 0 bases and J by 3 bases; unmatched bases: 5. Filled out from reference TRBV5-1 and TRBJ1-1, the complete variable domain reads KAGVTQTPRYLIKTRGQQVTLSCSPISGHRSVSWYQQTPGQGLQFLFEYFSETQRNKGNFPGRFSGRQFSNSRSEMNVSTLELGDSALYLCASSLALGTGDTEAFFGQGTRLTVV.

The V call is TRBV6-6, the J call TRBJ1-5; 7 bases are shared with TRBD1. Germline assignment: CDR1 MNHNY and CDR2 SVGAGI (reference sequence). V was clipped by 6 bases and J by 3 bases; unmatched bases: 8. CDR3 size: 15 residues. The CDR3, as DNA: TGTGCCAGCAGGCAGGGGGACTTCTCCAATCAGCCCCAGCATTTT. It encodes CASRQGDFSNQPQHF.

The table lists this clone with many counts. The genes are TRBV2 and TRBJ2-2; 8 bases are shared with TRBD2. CDR1 and CDR2 from the germline V gene are SNHLY and FYNNEI. V trimming: 1 base; J trimming: 2 bases; junction bases outside the gene matches: 3. The CDR3 covers 16 residues. CDR3 amino acids: CASSEGGGRNTGELFF. The CDR3 DNA is TGTGCCAGCAGTGAAGGCGGGGGGCGAAACACCGGGGAGCTGTTTTTT.

The gene calls are TRBV5-1 and TRBJ1-5; D is possibly TRBD1 (6 bases). The CDR3 has 15 residues. Trimming removed 5 bases from V and 1 base from J, with 13 bases in between. The V gene's germline CDR1 is SGHRS and CDR2 YFSETQ. CDR3 loop: CASSPLTGSNQPQHF. CDR3 nucleotide sequence: TGCGCCAGCAGTCCCCTAACAGGGAGCAATCAGCCCCAGCATTTT.

Remarks on this clone: This sample also contains other DNA sequences that code for the same CDR3. V usage is TRBV12-3 or TRBV12-4 and J usage is TRBJ2-3; D is ambiguous. The CDR3 spans 13 residues. The V gene lost 2 bases and the J gene lost 1 base, with 4 bases spanning the gap. CDR3 sequence: CASSLSGTDTQYF. The CDR3 bases are TGTGCCAGCAGTTTATCAGGCACAGATACGCAGTATTTT.

The V gene is TRBV4-2, the J gene TRBJ2-2, with 8 bases aligning to TRBD2. CDR1 is LGHNA and CDR2 is YNFKEQ in the germline V gene. J gave up 6 bases and V 1 base, and 13 bases lay outside the gene matches. The CDR3 sequence is 18 residues long. CDR3 amino acids: CASSQGGLGGGPSGELFF. The CDR3 DNA reads TGTGCCAGCAGCCAAGGCGGATTGGGCGGGGGGCCGTCCGGGGAGCTGTTTTTT.

This chain links TRBV12-3 or TRBV12-4 with TRBJ2-5; D possibly corresponds to TRBD2 (5 bases). The CDR3 extends over 13 amino acids. V shed 5 bases and J shed 1 base, with 8 bases lying between them. Here the CDR3 reads CASSPDFQETQYF. The CDR3 DNA reads as TGTGCCAGCAGTCCGGACTTCCAAGAGACCCAGTACTTC.

This chain connects TRBV28 to TRBJ2-3, with 9 positions matching TRBD1. CDR1 and CDR2 (germline): MDHEN, SYDVKM. J gave up 3 bases and V 8 bases, and 9 bases lay outside the gene matches. CDR3 length equals 15 residues. The CDR3 protein is CASRTGGAGTDTQYF. As DNA, the CDR3 is TGTGCCAGCCGAACAGGGGGCGCCGGGACAGATACGCAGTATTTT.

The chain links TRBV28 to TRBJ2-7; no definite D call. The CDR3 covers 12 residues. Trimming pared 3 bases from V and 11 bases from J, leaving 14 bases between. The V gene's germline CDR1 is MDHEN and CDR2 SYDVKM. The CDR3 DNA sequence: TGTGCCAGCAGTTTCACCGCAACCCGGGAGTACTTC. Its translation is CASSFTATREYF. Supplemented by reference TRBV28 and TRBJ2-7, the full variable domain reads DVKVTQSSRYLVKRTGEKVFLECVQDMDHENMFWYRQDPGLGLRLIYFSYDVKMKEKGDIPEGYSVSREKKERFSLILESASTNQTSMYLCASSFTATREYFGPGTRLTVT.

The chain carries TRBV12-2 and TRBJ2-7; the table assigns TRBD1, which was not confirmed against the DNA. TRBV12-2 is recorded as a pseudogene. The CDR3 is made up of 15 amino acids. CDR3 in DNA: TGTGCAAGTCGCTTTAGGACAGGGGACCTCTACGAGCAGTACTTC. Protein sequence: CASRFRTGDLYEQYF.

This clone was counted a few times. The chain uses TRBV2 and TRBJ2-5, with 11 bases matching TRBD1. The V and J ends lost 6 bases and 5 bases, in that order; junction bases with no gene match: 8. The CDR3 runs to 15 residues. Germline loops: CDR1 SNHLY, CDR2 FYNNEI. The chain's CDR3 is CASRARDRGRETQYF. DNA for the CDR3: TGTGCCAGCAGAGCCCGGGACAGGGGGAGGGAGACCCAGTACTTC.

The chain employs TRBV3-1 (or the pseudogene TRBV3-2) and TRBJ2-2; 9 bases align to TRBD1. The V and J ends lost 4 bases and 5 bases, in that order; junction bases with no gene match: 8. Germline-derived CDR1 and CDR2 are LGHDT and YNNKEL (reference sequence). The CDR3 contains 16 residues. The CDR3 nucleotides read TGTGCCAGCAGCCCCAGGACAGGGGTGAGGACCGGGGAGCTGTTTTTT. Its protein product is CASSPRTGVRTGELFF.

V is TRBV6-1 and J is TRBJ1-5, with D maybe TRBD1 (5 bases). The CDR3 has 17 residues. The V and J ends lost 4 bases and 3 bases respectively, with 19 bases between them. In germline, CDR1 is MNHNS, CDR2 SASEGT. As DNA, the CDR3 is TGTGCCAGCAGTGCCTCGGCGGGGACTCCTTCCAATCAGCCCCAGCATTTT. This sequence encodes CASSASAGTPSNQPQHF.

The rearrangement uses TRBV5-1 and TRBJ2-7, with TRBD1 as a possible D gene (6 bases). Trimming left V 0 bases short and J 0 bases short, with 10 bases between. Germline-derived CDR1 and CDR2 are SGHRS and YFSETQ. This CDR3 contains 15 residues. The CDR3 loop reads CASSLGGGPSYEQYF. The CDR3 DNA follows: TGCGCCAGCAGCTTGGGAGGGGGACCCTCCTACGAGCAGTACTTC.

Comment on this clone: Other DNA variants within this sample encode the same CDR3. The chain combines TRBV28 with TRBJ1-2; D might be TRBD1 (6 bases). CDR1 is MDHEN and CDR2 is SYDVKM in the germline V gene. The CDR3 spans 12 residues. V shed 8 bases and J shed 4 bases, with 11 bases lying between them. As DNA, the CDR3 is TGTGCCAGCTCCAGGGGTGGCTATGGCTACACCTTC. This encodes CASSRGGYGYTF.